What follows are 13 T cell receptor beta chains derived from one specimen sequenced in a study of T cell responses to AZD1222 COVID-19 vaccine. Method: immunoSEQ multiplex PCR; TCRdb's copy keeps in-frame clones and lacks some. The sample yields some 150,000 clones, 85% to 90% seen once. Sequences were derived from peripheral blood, sampled on day 0 of AZD1222 vaccination. These receptors originate from an adult in good health.

This clone was counted only a few times. The V and J genes are TRBV2 and TRBJ2-7; perhaps TRBD1 as D (5 bases). V gave up 3 bases and J gave up 5 bases, with 14 bases separating them. The CDR3 loop spans 14 amino acids. Per the germline V gene, CDR1 is SNHLY and CDR2 is FYNNEI. DNA of the CDR3: TGTGCCAGCAGTGATATAGGGGTTGGGGACGAGCAGTACTTC. Translation: CASSDIGVGDEQYF.

The chain couples TRBV2 to TRBJ1-1; D might be TRBD1 (6 bases). Trimming stripped 9 bases from V and 1 base from J, with 15 bases between. There are 14 residues in the CDR3. Germline CDR1 is SNHLY and CDR2 is FYNNEI. The CDR3 loop reads CASVRGGENTEAFF. Here the CDR3 DNA reads TGTGCCAGTGTGAGAGGGGGAGAGAACACTGAAGCTTTCTTT.

The chain uses TRBV12-3 or TRBV12-4 and TRBJ2-1; D remains unclear. The CDR3 consists of 11 residues. V was clipped by 2 bases and J by 8 bases, with 4 bases between them. The CDR3 region has the DNA TGTGCCAGCAGTTTAAGGGATGAGCAGTTCTTC. It encodes CASSLRDEQFF.

J is TRBJ1-1 and V is TRBV20-1, with TRBD1 matching 7 bases. V shed 3 bases, J shed 5 bases, and the junction held 0 bases outside the gene matches. Germline V gene data show CDR1 as DFQATT and CDR2 as SNEGSKA (reference sequence). The length of the CDR3 is 11 residues. The CDR3 here is CSARGQTEAFF. The DNA of the CDR3 is TGCAGTGCTAGGGGACAGACTGAAGCTTTCTTT.

V usage is TRBV6-5 and J usage is TRBJ1-1; the D is unclear. The CDR3 is made up of 12 amino acids. The ends were cut back, 8 bases at V and 0 bases at J, with 7 bases in the middle. Germline CDR1 reads MNHEY; CDR2 reads SVGAGI. CDR3 in amino acids: CASCQLNTEAFF. Written as DNA, the CDR3 is TGTGCCAGCTGTCAGCTGAACACTGAAGCTTTCTTT.

This chain connects TRBV9 to TRBJ1-6; tentative D call: TRBD1 (5 bases). Germline V gives CDR1 SGDLS, CDR2 YYNGEE. The V end was cut by 0 bases, the J end by 7 bases, with 8 bases between. The CDR3 length is 14 residues. In DNA, the CDR3 is TGTGCCAGCAGCGTAGAGGCAGGGAATTCACCCCTCCACTTT. It is translated as CASSVEAGNSPLHF. Variable domain in full (rest from reference TRBV9 and TRBJ1-6): DSGVTQTPKHLITATGQRVTLRCSPRSGDLSVYWYQQSLDQGLQFLIQYYNGEERAKGNILERFSAQQFPDLHSELNLSSLELGDSALYFCASSVEAGNSPLHFGNGTRLTVT.

The genes are TRBV19 and TRBJ2-3; no clear D. Germline V gives CDR1 LNHDA, CDR2 SQIVND (reference sequence). The V end lost 3 bases, the J end lost 2 bases, and 12 bases lay between the germline ends. This CDR3 spans 15 amino acids. The CDR3 spells CASSIDGKYTDTQYF. CDR3 coding DNA: TGTGCCAGTAGTATTGATGGCAAATACACAGATACGCAGTATTTT.

This chain joins TRBV19 and TRBJ2-7; 10 nucleotides match TRBD1. Trimming at V came to 4 bases and at J to 3 bases, leaving 3 bases not matched to a gene. The length of the CDR3 is 14 residues. The germline CDR1 and CDR2 sequences are LNHDA and SQIVND (reference sequence). This CDR3 is CASSRDRGGYEQYF. CDR3 coding DNA: TGTGCCAGTAGTAGGGACAGGGGAGGCTACGAGCAGTACTTC.

This clone was found once. This sequence joins TRBV7-8 and TRBJ2-1, with 7 bases fitting TRBD1. This CDR3 is 15 amino acids long. J was trimmed by 0 bases and V by 5 bases; bases with no gene match: 4. Germline V CDR1 and CDR2: SGHVS, FQNEAQ. CDR3: CASSPRQGSYNEQFF. Written as DNA, the CDR3 is TGTGCCAGCAGCCCCCGACAGGGCTCCTACAATGAGCAGTTCTTC.

The chain joins TRBV24-1 to TRBJ2-3; TRBD1 matches at 7 bases. V was clipped by 7 bases and J by 4 bases; unmatched bases: 10. The CDR3 runs to 15 residues. Looked up from germline, CDR1 is KGHDR and CDR2 is SFDVKD. Written as DNA, the CDR3 is TGTGCCACCAGCAGAAACAGGGGATCAGCAGATACGCAGTATTTT. Translation: CATSRNRGSADTQYF.

Concerning this clone: At the DNA level, this CDR3 is encoded by other sequences in the same sample as well. The chain carries TRBV2 and TRBJ1-1, with TRBD1 as a possible D gene (5 bases). Germline CDR1 and CDR2: SNHLY and FYNNEI. The CDR3 loop spans 13 amino acids. V was cut by 2 bases and J by 4 bases, with 8 bases left in between. The CDR3 sequence: CASSELQGTEAFF. The CDR3 DNA follows: TGTGCCAGCAGTGAACTTCAGGGCACTGAAGCTTTCTTT. Full variable domain (rest looked up from reference TRBV2 and TRBJ1-1): EPEVTQTPSHQVTQMGQEVILRCVPISNHLYFYWYRQILGQKVEFLVSFYNNEISEKSEIFDDQFSVERPDGSNFTLKIRSTKLEDSAMYFCASSELQGTEAFFGQGTRLTVV.

CDR3 sequence: CASIKGAGGWTGELFF. The CDR3 DNA reads TGTGCCAGCATCAAGGGGGCAGGGGGCTGGACCGGGGAGCTGTTTTTT. The J gene is TRBJ2-2, the V gene TRBV28, with 8 positions matching TRBD1. Trimming cost V 7 bases and J 5 bases; bases outside gene matches: 12. Germline V gives CDR1 MDHEN, CDR2 SYDVKM. CDR3 length: 16 residues.

The rearrangement joins TRBV23-1 to TRBJ1-1; tentatively, D is TRBD1 (5 bases). TRBV23-1 is assigned to the ORF class and has an uncertain function. The CDR3 length is 16 residues. V was trimmed by 1 base and J by 1 base, leaving 13 bases between them. CDR3 sequence reads: CASSQFSAGRNTEAFF. The CDR3 DNA reads as TGCGCCAGCAGTCAATTTTCGGCAGGGAGGAACACTGAAGCTTTCTTT.